This TCR beta chain was found in a study of shared clonotypes between healthy human individuals. Germline V CDR1 and CDR2: SEHNR, FQNEAQ (reference sequence). The V end lost 1 base, the J end lost 6 bases, and 10 bases lay between the germline ends. The CDR3 totals 14 residues. Over several immunoSEQ plates, each subset's genomic DNA was distributed in even portions. The protocol was immunoSEQ multiplex PCR, while the TCRdb copy is restricted to in-frame clones and leaves out a portion. The table lists about 460,000 clones, more than 70% of them singletons. The donors, all of them Caucasian adults, lived in Nashville, Tennessee.

Sample: PBMCs. The chain uses TRBV7-9 and TRBJ1-5, with D maybe TRBD1 (6 bases). This receptor was taken from a woman aged 40-49 years in good health. Some clones in this sample may be carry-over from other donors' samples. This CDR3 is CASSLVGGPQPQHF. CDR3 nucleotide sequence: TGTGCCAGCAGCTTAGTCGGGGGGCCTCAGCCCCAGCATTTT.